The present T cell receptor (beta chain) was sequenced within a study of blood T cell repertoires in COVID-19. As for the study in general: Samples taken during acute and convalescent COVID-19 were collected in the United States, Italy and Spain. In each case, the material was cDNA or gDNA derived from T cells, B-cell-depleted T cells, or PBMCs.

Enrollment of patients from Seattle took place during active infection, with longitudinal follow-up. V was shortened by 5 bases and J by 0 bases, with 13 bases between the two germline ends. The CDR3 has 15 amino acids. CDR1 LNHDA and CDR2 SQIVND come from the germline V gene (reference sequence). The repertoire was sequenced with immunoSEQ multiplex PCR; TCRdb's copy has only in-frame clones and lacks some. This sample yields some 180,000 clones, of which more than 80% are seen a single time; around 12% belongs to the top ten. The specimen was peripheral blood. The genes are TRBV19 and TRBJ1-2; D not certain. This clonotype was sampled from a woman of 80 years or more with COVID-19, enrolled during active disease. CDR3 DNA: TGTGCCAGTAGTTCCCGGACTGCTTCTAACTATGGCTACACCTTC. Amino acids: CASSSRTASNYGYTF. Full variable domain (outside the CDR3, taken from reference TRBV19 and TRBJ1-2): DGGITQSPKYLFRKEGQNVTLSCEQNLNHDAMYWYRQDPGQGLRLIYYSQIVNDFQKGDIAEGYSVSREKKESFPLTVTSAQKNPTAFYLCASSSRTASNYGYTFGSGTRLTVV.